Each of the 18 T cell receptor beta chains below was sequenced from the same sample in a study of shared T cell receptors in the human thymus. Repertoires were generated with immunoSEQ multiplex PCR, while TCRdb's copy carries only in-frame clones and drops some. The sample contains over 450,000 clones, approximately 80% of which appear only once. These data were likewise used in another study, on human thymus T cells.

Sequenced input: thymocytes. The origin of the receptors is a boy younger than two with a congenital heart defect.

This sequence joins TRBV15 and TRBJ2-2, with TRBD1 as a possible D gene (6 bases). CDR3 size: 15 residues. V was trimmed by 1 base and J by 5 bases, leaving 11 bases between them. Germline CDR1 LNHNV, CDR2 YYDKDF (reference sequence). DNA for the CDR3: TGTGCCACCAGCAGAGCCAGGGGACGAACCGGGGAGCTGTTTTTT. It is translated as CATSRARGRTGELFF.

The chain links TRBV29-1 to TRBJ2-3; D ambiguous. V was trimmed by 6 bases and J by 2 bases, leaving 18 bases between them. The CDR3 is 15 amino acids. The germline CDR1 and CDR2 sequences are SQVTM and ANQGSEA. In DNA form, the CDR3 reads TGCAGCGTCGCCCTCCCCCAGCGATCCACAGATACGCAGTATTTT. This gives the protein CSVALPQRSTDTQYF.

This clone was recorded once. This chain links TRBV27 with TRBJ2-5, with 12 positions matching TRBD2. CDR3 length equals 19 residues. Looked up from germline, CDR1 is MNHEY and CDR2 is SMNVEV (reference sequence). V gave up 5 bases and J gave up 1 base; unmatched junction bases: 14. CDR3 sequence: CASSPGLAGGPPRQETQYF. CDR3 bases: TGTGCCAGCAGTCCGGGCCTAGCGGGAGGGCCCCCTCGCCAAGAGACCCAGTACTTC.

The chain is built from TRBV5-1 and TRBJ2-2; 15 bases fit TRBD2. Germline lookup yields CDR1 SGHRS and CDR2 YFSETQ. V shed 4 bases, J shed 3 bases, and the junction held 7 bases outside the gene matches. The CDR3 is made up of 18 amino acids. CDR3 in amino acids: CASSQGLAGGPDTGELFF. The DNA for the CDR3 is TGCGCCAGCAGCCAGGGACTAGCGGGGGGCCCGGACACCGGGGAGCTGTTTTTT.

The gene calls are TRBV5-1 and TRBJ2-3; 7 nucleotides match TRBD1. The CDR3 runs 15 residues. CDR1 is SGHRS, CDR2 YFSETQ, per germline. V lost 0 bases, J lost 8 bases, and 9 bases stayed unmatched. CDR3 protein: CASSLASEGGLTQYF. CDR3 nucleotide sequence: TGCGCCAGCAGCTTGGCCAGCGAAGGGGGCCTTACGCAGTATTTT. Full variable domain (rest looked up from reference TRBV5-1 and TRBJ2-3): KAGVTQTPRYLIKTRGQQVTLSCSPISGHRSVSWYQQTPGQGLQFLFEYFSETQRNKGNFPGRFSGRQFSNSRSEMNVSTLELGDSALYLCASSLASEGGLTQYFGPGTRLTVL.

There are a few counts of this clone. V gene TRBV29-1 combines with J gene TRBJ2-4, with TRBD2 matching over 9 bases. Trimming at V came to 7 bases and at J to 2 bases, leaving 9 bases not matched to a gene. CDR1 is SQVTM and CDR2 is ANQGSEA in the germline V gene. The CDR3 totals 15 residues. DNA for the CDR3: TGCAGCGCCACGAGCGGGAGGCCCCCCAAAAACATTCAGTACTTC. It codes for CSATSGRPPKNIQYF.

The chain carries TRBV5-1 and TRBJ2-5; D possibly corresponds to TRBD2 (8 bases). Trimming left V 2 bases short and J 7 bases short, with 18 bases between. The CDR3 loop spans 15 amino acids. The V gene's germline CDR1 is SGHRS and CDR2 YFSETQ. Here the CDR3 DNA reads TGCGCCAGCAGCTTAGTAGCGGGACAGAGGGGGACCCAGTACTTC. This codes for CASSLVAGQRGTQYF.

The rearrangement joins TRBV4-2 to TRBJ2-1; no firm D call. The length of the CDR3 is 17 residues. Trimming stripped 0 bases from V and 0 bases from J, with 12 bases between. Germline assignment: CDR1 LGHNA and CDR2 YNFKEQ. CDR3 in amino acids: CASSQDHALSSYNEQFF. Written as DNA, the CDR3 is TGTGCCAGCAGCCAAGATCATGCGTTGAGCTCCTACAATGAGCAGTTCTTC.

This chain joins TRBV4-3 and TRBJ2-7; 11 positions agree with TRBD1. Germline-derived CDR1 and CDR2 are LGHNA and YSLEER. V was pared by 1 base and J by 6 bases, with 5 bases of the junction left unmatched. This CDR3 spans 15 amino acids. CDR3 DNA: TGCGCCAGCAGCCAAGTTAGGACAGGGGGCATCGAGCAGTACTTC. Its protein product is CASSQVRTGGIEQYF.

The CDR3 coding sequence is TGTGCCAGCAGCTTGGGACCGCTAGCGCTCTACAATGAGCAGTTCTTC. Translating gives CASSLGPLALYNEQFF. J is TRBJ2-1 and V is TRBV5-8, with D tentatively TRBD2 (6 bases). Germline V lookup: CDR1 SGHTS, CDR2 YDEGEE. This CDR3 has 16 amino acids. Trimming removed 0 bases at V and 3 bases at J, with 13 bases between.

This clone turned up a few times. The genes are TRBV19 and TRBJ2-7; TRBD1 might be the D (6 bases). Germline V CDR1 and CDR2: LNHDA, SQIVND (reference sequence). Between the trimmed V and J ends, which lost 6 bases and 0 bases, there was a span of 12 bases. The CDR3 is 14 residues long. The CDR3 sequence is CASSPTGSSYEQYF. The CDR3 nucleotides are TGTGCCAGTAGCCCCACAGGGAGCTCCTACGAGCAGTACTTC.

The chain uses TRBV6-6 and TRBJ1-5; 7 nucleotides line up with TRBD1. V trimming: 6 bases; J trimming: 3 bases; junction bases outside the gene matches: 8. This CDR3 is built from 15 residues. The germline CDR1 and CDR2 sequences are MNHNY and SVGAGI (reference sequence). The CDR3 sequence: CASSSDRRTNQPQHF. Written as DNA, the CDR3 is TGTGCCAGCAGCTCGGACAGGAGAACCAATCAGCCCCAGCATTTT.

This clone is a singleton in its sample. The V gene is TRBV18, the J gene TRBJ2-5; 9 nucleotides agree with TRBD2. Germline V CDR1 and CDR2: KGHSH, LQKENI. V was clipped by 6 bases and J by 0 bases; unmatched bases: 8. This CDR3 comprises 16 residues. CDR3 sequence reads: CASSKELAGNQETQYF. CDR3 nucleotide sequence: TGTGCCAGCTCCAAGGAGCTAGCGGGAAACCAAGAGACCCAGTACTTC.

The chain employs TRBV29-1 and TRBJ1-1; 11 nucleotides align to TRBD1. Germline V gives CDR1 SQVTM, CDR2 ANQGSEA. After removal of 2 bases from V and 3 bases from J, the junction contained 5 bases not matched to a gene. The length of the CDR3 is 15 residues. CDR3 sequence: CSVERDRGFYTEAFF. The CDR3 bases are TGCAGCGTTGAAAGGGACAGGGGGTTTTACACTGAAGCTTTCTTT.

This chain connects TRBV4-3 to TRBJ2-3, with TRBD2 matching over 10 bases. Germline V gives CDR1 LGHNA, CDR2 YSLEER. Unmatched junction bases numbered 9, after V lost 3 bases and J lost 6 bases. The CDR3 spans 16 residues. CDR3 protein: CASSQEKREGRDTQYF. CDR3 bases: TGCGCCAGCAGCCAGGAAAAGCGGGAGGGCCGGGATACGCAGTATTTT.

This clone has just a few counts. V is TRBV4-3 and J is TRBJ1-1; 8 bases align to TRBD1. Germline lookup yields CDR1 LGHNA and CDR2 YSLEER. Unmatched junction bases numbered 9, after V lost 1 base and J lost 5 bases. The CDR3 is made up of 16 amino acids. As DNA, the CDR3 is TGCGCCAGCAGCCAAGGGGCCACGGACAGGGAAACTGAAGCTTTCTTT. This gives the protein CASSQGATDRETEAFF.

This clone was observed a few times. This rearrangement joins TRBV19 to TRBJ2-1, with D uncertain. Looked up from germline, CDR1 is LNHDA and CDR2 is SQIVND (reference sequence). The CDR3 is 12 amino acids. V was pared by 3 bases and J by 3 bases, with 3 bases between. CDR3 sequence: CASSMRYNEQFF. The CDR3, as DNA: TGTGCCAGTAGTATGCGCTACAATGAGCAGTTCTTC. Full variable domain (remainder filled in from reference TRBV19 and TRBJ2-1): DGGITQSPKYLFRKEGQNVTLSCEQNLNHDAMYWYRQDPGQGLRLIYYSQIVNDFQKGDIAEGYSVSREKKESFPLTVTSAQKNPTAFYLCASSMRYNEQFFGPGTRLTVL.

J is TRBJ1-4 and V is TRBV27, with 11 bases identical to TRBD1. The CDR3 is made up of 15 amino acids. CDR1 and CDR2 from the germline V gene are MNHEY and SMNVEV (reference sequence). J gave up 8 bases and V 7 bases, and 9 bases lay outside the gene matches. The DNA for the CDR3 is TGTGCCAGCAAACTCCGGAGGGACAGGGGGGAAAAACTGTTTTTT. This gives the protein CASKLRRDRGEKLFF. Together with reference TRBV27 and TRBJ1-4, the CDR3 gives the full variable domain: EAQVTQNPRYLITVTGKKLTVTCSQNMNHEYMSWYRQDPGLGLRQIYYSMNVEVTDKGDVPEGYKVSRKEKRNFPLILESPSPNQTSLYFCASKLRRDRGEKLFFGSGTQLSVL.